The rows below give T cell receptor beta chains drawn from one sample of a study of CD8 T cells in ankylosing spondylitis. TCRdb reprocessed the 5' RACE reads via MiXCR and lists one record per CDR3 protein. The table includes 300,000 to 400,000 distinct CDR3 sequences, 9.5% to 13% detected once. Sequences were obtained from blood, either unsorted or a sorted T cell fraction (not recorded which). Source of these receptors: a female donor with ankylosing spondylitis or in good health (not recorded which). CDR3s include the opening cysteine and the closing phenylalanine or tryptophan. D genes are given only for firm matches. Where a row states a size, it is once, few, many or the class of an expanded clone; other rows omit it.

j_call: TRBJ2-6
v_call: TRBV20-1
d_call: .
clone_size: .
cdr3_aa: CSAVRRRSGANVLTF

j_call: TRBJ1-1
v_call: TRBV6-5
d_call: .
clone_size: many
cdr3_aa: CASSYAVTGGNTEAFF

j_call: TRBJ2-2
v_call: TRBV4-2
d_call: TRBD2
clone_size: .
cdr3_aa: CASSQDITSGGANTGELFF

j_call: TRBJ2-3
v_call: TRBV12-3/TRBV12-4
d_call: .
clone_size: many
cdr3_aa: CASGRAGPDTQYF

j_call: TRBJ2-3
v_call: TRBV11-2
d_call: .
clone_size: .
cdr3_aa: CASIPLGLVTQYF

j_call: TRBJ2-3
v_call: TRBV7-9
d_call: .
clone_size: many
cdr3_aa: CASSLPPSTDTQYF

j_call: TRBJ2-3
v_call: TRBV20-1
d_call: .
clone_size: many
cdr3_aa: CSARDVVGTDTQYF

j_call: TRBJ2-7
v_call: TRBV20-1
d_call: TRBD1
clone_size: many
cdr3_aa: CSAYPTGAHSYEQYF

j_call: TRBJ1-6
v_call: TRBV20-1
d_call: TRBD1
clone_size: many
cdr3_aa: CSAKGDRGSPLHF

j_call: TRBJ2-1
v_call: TRBV12-3/TRBV12-4
d_call: TRBD2
clone_size: .
cdr3_aa: CTSSLALGGFRSLGEQFF

j_call: TRBJ1-2
v_call: TRBV7-2
d_call: .
clone_size: many
cdr3_aa: CASSLEGNGVSGYTF

j_call: TRBJ2-5
v_call: TRBV11-2
d_call: .
clone_size: few
cdr3_aa: CASSLVGRVEETQYF

j_call: TRBJ2-3
v_call: TRBV12-3/TRBV12-4
d_call: TRBD1
clone_size: .
cdr3_aa: CASSTTGGVGATQYF

j_call: TRBJ2-1
v_call: TRBV12-3/TRBV12-4
d_call: .
clone_size: many
cdr3_aa: CASSITLAEYNEQFF

j_call: TRBJ2-7
v_call: TRBV6-2/TRBV6-3
d_call: .
clone_size: .
cdr3_aa: CASRTPPYEQYF

j_call: TRBJ2-1
v_call: TRBV20-1
d_call: .
clone_size: .
cdr3_aa: CSVRGPGYNEQFF

j_call: TRBJ2-2
v_call: TRBV10-3
d_call: .
clone_size: many
cdr3_aa: CAISGWSEVVTGELFF

j_call: TRBJ2-2
v_call: TRBV11-3
d_call: .
clone_size: .
cdr3_aa: CASSPWGDRANTGELFF

j_call: TRBJ1-5
v_call: TRBV29-1
d_call: .
clone_size: many
cdr3_aa: CSVGGRNQPQHF

j_call: TRBJ2-7
v_call: TRBV29-1
d_call: TRBD2
clone_size: many
cdr3_aa: CSVELTSGVKYF

j_call: TRBJ2-2
v_call: TRBV5-6
d_call: .
clone_size: many
cdr3_aa: CASSLASTGELFF

j_call: TRBJ2-7
v_call: TRBV27
d_call: TRBD1
clone_size: few
cdr3_aa: CASSYRQGTPSYEQYF

j_call: TRBJ2-1
v_call: TRBV5-1
d_call: .
clone_size: many
cdr3_aa: CASSLGPESSYNEQFF

j_call: TRBJ1-2
v_call: TRBV7-2
d_call: .
clone_size: .
cdr3_aa: CASSLHREYGYTF